This T cell receptor (beta chain) was documented in a study of T cells in localized non-small cell lung cancer. This clone was seen only a few times. Its antigen is undetermined. Study-wide results and caveats: Only one tumor region was sequenced, so heterogeneity remains possible. Elevated circulating T cell density in blood was associated with longer overall survival. A median of roughly 57 clones ranked among the top 100 in tumor appeared in adjacent lung. Uninvolved adjacent lung, not tumor, had the highest T cell clonality.

Sequencing was performed with immunoSEQ multiplex PCR; in TCRdb, only in-frame clones are kept and a portion is missing. The sample includes tens of thousands of clones, roughly 93% of them seen just once. Germline CDR1 reads SGHVS; CDR2 reads FQNEAQ. Trimming cost V 5 bases and J 5 bases; bases outside gene matches: 7. This CDR3 comprises 15 residues. This receptor was taken from a female donor of 60 years or more with stage I lung adenocarcinoma. The chain carries TRBV7-8 and TRBJ2-2; 8 bases line up with TRBD1. The sequenced sample was peripheral blood, obtained before any cancer treatment. CDR3 in amino acids: CASSTRQGRTGELFF. CDR3 DNA sequence: TGTGCCAGCAGCACCAGACAGGGGAGAACCGGGGAGCTGTTTTTT.